Presented here are 8 T cell receptor beta chains from one specimen sequenced in a study of T cells in tuberculosis. Sequenced by immunoSEQ multiplex PCR; TCRdb stores in-frame clones only, minus some. The sample holds around 45,000 clones; approximately 94% are singletons and the top ten take less than 2%. Input material: PBMCs. The source of these receptors is a donor aged 5-35 years with latent tuberculosis or without tuberculosis infection. Some clones in this sample may be carry-over from other donors' samples.

This chain connects TRBV4-3 to TRBJ1-1; the match to TRBD1 covers 7 bases. CDR1 is LGHNA, CDR2 YSLEER, per germline. Trimming at V came to 3 bases and at J to 11 bases, leaving 18 bases not matched to a gene. This CDR3 region has 16 residues. The CDR3 DNA reads as TGCGCCAGCAGCCAGTTACCGGGACAGACACCCTTAGAGGCTTTCTTT. Protein sequence: CASSQLPGQTPLEAFF.

The chain has TRBV14 and TRBJ2-7; TRBD1 agrees at 11 bases. Unmatched junction bases numbered 7, after V lost 4 bases and J lost 11 bases. The CDR3 consists of 13 residues. Per germline, CDR1 SGHDN and CDR2 FVKESK. The DNA for the CDR3 is TGTGCCAGCAGCCTCGGGACAGGGGGTCACAAGTACTTC. Translated, it gives CASSLGTGGHKYF.

The rearrangement links TRBV6-6 to TRBJ1-2, with D possibly matching TRBD1 (5 bases). CDR1 and CDR2 from the germline V gene are MNHNY and SVGAGI (reference sequence). This CDR3 contains 13 residues. V lost 8 bases and J lost 4, with 14 bases in between. CDR3 bases: TGTGCCAGCGCCCGGGGGGGACTCTATGGCTACACCTTC. Protein: CASARGGLYGYTF.

The chain employs TRBV9 and TRBJ2-5; a weak D match, TRBD1 (5 bases). This CDR3 has 15 residues. Germline CDR1 reads SGDLS; CDR2 reads YYNGEE. The V end was cut by 1 base, the J end by 5 bases, with 15 bases between. CDR3 sequence reads: CASSVSTRSGETQYF. DNA for the CDR3: TGTGCCAGCAGCGTATCGACAAGGTCAGGGGAGACCCAGTACTTC.

The V gene is TRBV5-4, the J gene TRBJ2-1; D possibly corresponds to TRBD2 (6 bases). V was trimmed by 4 bases and J by 0 bases, leaving 11 bases between them. This CDR3 has 15 residues. Germline CDR1 is SGHNT and CDR2 is YYREEE (reference sequence). The CDR3: CASSTSGRSYNEQFF. The DNA for the CDR3 is TGTGCCAGCAGCACGAGCGGGCGCTCCTACAATGAGCAGTTCTTC.

Remarks on this clone: One end of the junction varies from germline; a read error may be responsible. The genes are TRBV7-2 and TRBJ2-5; tentative D call: TRBD2 (5 bases). Germline V gene lookup returns CDR1 SGHTA and CDR2 FQGNSA. This CDR3 has 13 amino acids. The CDR3 sequence is CASSQWGEESQYF. The CDR3, as DNA: TGTGCCAGCAGCCAGTGGGGAGAAGAGAGCCAGTACTTC.

The chain combines TRBV10-3 with TRBJ2-1, with 9 bases lining up with TRBD2. After removal of 0 bases from V and 5 bases from J, the junction contained 8 bases not matched to a gene. CDR1 and CDR2 from the germline V gene are ENHRY and SYGVKD. CDR3 size: 17 residues. In nucleotides, the CDR3 is TGTGCCATCAGTGAGTCGAAGGCTAGCGGGGATGACAATGAGCAGTTCTTC. It yields the protein CAISESKASGDDNEQFF.

This sequence joins TRBV30 and TRBJ2-1; possibly TRBD1 for D (5 bases). Germline V gene data show CDR1 as GTSNPN and CDR2 as SVGIG (reference sequence). The V end lost 6 bases, the J end lost 10 bases, and 13 bases lay between the germline ends. The CDR3 runs to 11 residues. The CDR3 sequence: CACRQRGEQFF. For the CDR3, the DNA is TGTGCCTGCAGACAGCGAGGAGAGCAGTTCTTC.